This entry lists 12 T cell receptor beta chains sequenced from one sample in a study of CD8 T cells in Susac syndrome. RNA was extracted with the RNeasy kit, and a quantity of 0.5 to 1 ug was reverse transcribed using random hexamers. One entry per CDR3 protein, called by TCRdb with MiXCR from the immunoSEQ multiplex PCR reads. The sample has approximately 190,000 distinct CDR3 sequences, 95% seen once. Source material: CD4+ T cells from PBMCs. All receptors come from a human donor with Susac syndrome.

The chain recombines TRBV3-1 with TRBJ2-7; unclear D gene. Germline CDR1 reads LGHDT; CDR2 reads YNNKEL (reference sequence). This CDR3 contains 16 residues. V was clipped by 6 bases and J by 5 bases, with 23 bases between them. The CDR3 protein is CASSPSPLAVGHEQYF. CDR3 DNA: TGTGCCAGCAGTCCAAGTCCGCTGGCCGTCGGGCACGAGCAGTACTTC.

The rearrangement links TRBV7-9 to TRBJ2-7; 8 bases fit TRBD2. The CDR3 spans 14 residues. The germline V gene has CDR1 SEHNR and CDR2 FQNEAQ (reference sequence). The junction had 11 bases not matched to a gene; V was cut back by 10 bases and J by 3 bases. DNA of the CDR3: TGTGCCACCTGGGTGGTCGGGGGGGACTACGAGCAGTACTTC. Its protein product is CATWVVGGDYEQYF.

The genes are TRBV3-1 and TRBJ2-1; D is perhaps TRBD1 or TRBD2 (5 bases each). The length of the CDR3 is 15 residues. V was pared by 1 base and J by 9 bases, with 16 bases between. The germline V gene has CDR1 LGHDT and CDR2 YNNKEL (reference sequence). DNA for the CDR3: TGTGCCAGCAGCCAAGGGGGCGGGTCGAGGGGTGAGCAGTTCTTC. Translation gives CASSQGGGSRGEQFF.

This clonotype was observed a single time. DNA of the CDR3: TGTGCCAGCAGTATCACTAGCGGGGGCTACAATGAGCAGTTCTTC. Translating it yields CASSITSGGYNEQFF. The rearrangement links TRBV12-3 or TRBV12-4 to TRBJ2-1; 11 bases are shared with TRBD2. CDR3 length: 15 residues. J gave up 3 bases and V 5 bases, and 3 bases lay outside the gene matches.

The CDR3 sequence is CSIKQGLNQPQHF. In nucleotides, the CDR3 is TGCAGTATAAAACAGGGGCTCAATCAGCCCCAGCATTTT. The gene calls are TRBV29-1 and TRBJ1-5; 7 bases align to TRBD1. The germline V gene has CDR1 SQVTM and CDR2 ANQGSEA. The CDR3 consists of 13 residues.

The chain links TRBV7-8 to TRBJ1-1; D remains ambiguous. The CDR3 covers 14 residues. Germline V gives CDR1 SGHVS, CDR2 FQNEAQ. V lost 7 bases and J lost 7, with 19 bases in between. CDR3 in amino acids: CASTRTGSSREAFF. CDR3 DNA: TGTGCCAGCACCCGAACGGGTTCCTCGCGTGAAGCTTTCTTT.

The chain combines TRBV3-1 with TRBJ1-3, with D possibly matching TRBD1 (5 bases). This CDR3 comprises 16 residues. The ends were cut back, 7 bases at V and 1 base at J, with 17 bases in the middle. Germline assignment: CDR1 LGHDT and CDR2 YNNKEL (reference sequence). CDR3 sequence reads: CASTLSGGGSGNTIYF. The CDR3 DNA reads TGTGCCAGCACCCTTTCCGGGGGTGGATCTGGAAACACCATATATTTT. Supplemented by reference TRBV3-1 and TRBJ1-3, the full variable domain reads DTAVSQTPKYLVTQMGNDKSIKCEQNLGHDTMYWYKQDSKKFLKIMFSYNNKELIINETVPNRFSPKSPDKAHLNLHINSLELGDSAVYFCASTLSGGGSGNTIYFGEGSWLTVV.

The gene calls are TRBV3-1 and TRBJ2-4; D unclear. V was clipped by 0 bases and J by 3 bases, with 12 bases between them. The CDR3 contains 16 residues. From germline, CDR1 is LGHDT and CDR2 YNNKEL (reference sequence). CDR3 DNA sequence: TGTGCCAGCAGCCAAGATTTGGCGGCAGGCAAAAACATTCAGTACTTC. Its translation is CASSQDLAAGKNIQYF.

CDR3 protein: CAWSPSRWNEQFF. The CDR3 DNA follows: TGTGCCTGGAGTCCGTCAAGGTGGAATGAGCAGTTCTTC. The V call is TRBV30, the J call TRBJ2-1, with D hard to call. V lost 2 bases and J lost 7, with 12 bases in between. The germline V gene has CDR1 GTSNPN and CDR2 SVGIG (reference sequence). The CDR3 spans 13 residues.

The V call is TRBV21-1, the J call TRBJ2-3; the table calls TRBD2, which could not be checked here. TRBV21-1 is given as a pseudogene. The CDR3 contains 16 residues. CDR3 sequence reads: CASSTQLADTGCTQYF. The CDR3 DNA is TGTGCCAGCAGCACCCAACTAGCGGATACGGGCTGTACGCAGTATTTT.

The rearrangement uses TRBV3-1 and TRBJ2-5, with D possibly called TRBD1 or TRBD2 (5 bases each). The germline CDR1 and CDR2 sequences are LGHDT and YNNKEL (reference sequence). The V gene lost 4 bases and the J gene lost 6 bases, with 18 bases spanning the gap. CDR3 length: 15 residues. CDR3 DNA sequence: TGTGCCAGCAGCCTAGGGGACCCGACGGCAAAGACCCAGTACTTC. Residues: CASSLGDPTAKTQYF.

J is TRBJ1-2 and V is TRBV12-3 or TRBV12-4; D uncertain. V lost 2 bases and J 8 bases, leaving 12 bases between the germline ends. CDR3 length equals 13 residues. CDR3 in amino acids: CASSLRREGGYTF. CDR3 DNA: TGTGCCAGCAGTTTAAGGAGGGAAGGAGGCTACACCTTC.